These T cell receptor beta chains were read from a single sample in a study of healthy donors' naive CD4 and CD8 T cells. TCRdb re-called the reads with MiXCR, one entry per CDR3 protein. Among approximately 180,000 distinct CDR3 sequences listed, over 60% were seen once. The sequencing sample was made of naive CD4+ and CD8+ T cells sorted from blood, pooled from several donors. These receptors were obtained from a pool of human donors in good health; the sample pools cells from several healthy donors. Both conserved end residues are trimmed from each CDR3.

V gene,CDR3 protein
TRBV6-5,ASSYSSVGFGGPEAF
TRBV5-3,ARSLPGQRMNTEAF
TRBV29-1,SVEAELASGSISYNEQF
TRBV6-2/TRBV6-3,ASSPTGVPYEQY
TRBV5-4,ASSPRTAANTEAF
TRBV6-5,ASSYSGLAAYNEQF
TRBV29-1,SVRRVQTQY
TRBV19,ASQTGNTEAF
TRBV29-1,SVERGRGGSILNIYEQF
TRBV19,ASSSGGASYEQC
TRBV27,ASSLSLTGPNQPQH
TRBV6-5,ASRRTGVRETQY
TRBV19,ASSIWGGYSNQPQH
TRBV19,ASSLGTSFIRDNEQF
TRBV12-3/TRBV12-4,ASRGLAVGETQY
TRBV27,ASSLSGGGRWYEQY
TRBV15,ATSRELQSGSSYNEQF
TRBV13,ASSFLQGWNEQY
TRBV10-3,AISGEVAGNEQF
TRBV27,ASSYSTGGLSYEQY
TRBV29-1,SVVDQTSGSFSSYNEQF
TRBV5-6,ASSLQGVTEAF
TRBV29-1,SVLTGIEQF
TRBV5-1,ASSLRGHKGDYGYT
TRBV19,ASSIGTVWTGSYNEQF
TRBV19,ASSVGWNTEAF
TRBV29-1,SVDRGTEAF
TRBV15,ATSRDRGSPEDEQF
TRBV30,AWGENEKLF
TRBV29-1,SGYTGSILGAF
TRBV29-1,SVANTQGEKQY
TRBV29-1,SVEEGAHNEQF
TRBV19,ASSPGQGSGELF
TRBV19,ASSMGAGGTDTQY
TRBV29-1,SVVDLSLAVRTDTQY
TRBV19,ASRDNAYEQY